This T cell receptor (beta chain) was sequenced for a study of blood T cell repertoires in COVID-19. As for the study in general: From T cells, B-cell-depleted T cells, or PBMCs came the material, which was cDNA or gDNA.

In the original analysis: Counts of nucleated cells, estimated from reference gene primer amplification, were obtained. Sequencing was performed with immunoSEQ multiplex PCR; in TCRdb, only in-frame clones are kept and a portion is missing. Clone size and V and J calls were adopted from that table, with D and trimming inferred from the DNA. The sample consists of about 33,000 clones, just under 80% of them appearing once. Specimen: peripheral blood. This receptor was obtained from a man older than 75 with acute or convalescent COVID-19.

The CDR3 sequence: CASSDTNREETQYF. CDR3 coding DNA: TGCGCCAGCAGTGACACGAACAGGGAAGAGACCCAGTACTTC. This chain joins TRBV10-2 and TRBJ2-5; possibly TRBD1 for D (6 bases). Germline V gene sequence: CDR1 WSHSY, CDR2 SAAADI. Trimming removed 3 bases from V and 3 bases from J, with 11 bases in between. The CDR3 has 14 amino acids.